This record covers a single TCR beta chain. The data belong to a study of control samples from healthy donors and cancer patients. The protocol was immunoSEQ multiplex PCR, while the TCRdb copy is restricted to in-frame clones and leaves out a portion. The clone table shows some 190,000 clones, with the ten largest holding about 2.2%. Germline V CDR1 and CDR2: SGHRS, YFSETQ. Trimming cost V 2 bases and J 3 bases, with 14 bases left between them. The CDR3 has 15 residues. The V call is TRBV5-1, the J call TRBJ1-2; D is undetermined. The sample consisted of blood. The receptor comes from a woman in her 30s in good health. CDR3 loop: CASSLSRPLDYGYTF. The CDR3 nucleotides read TGCGCCAGCAGCTTAAGTCGACCCCTAGACTATGGCTACACCTTC. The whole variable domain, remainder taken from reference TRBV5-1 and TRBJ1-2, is KAGVTQTPRYLIKTRGQQVTLSCSPISGHRSVSWYQQTPGQGLQFLFEYFSETQRNKGNFPGRFSGRQFSNSRSEMNVSTLELGDSALYLCASSLSRPLDYGYTFGSGTRLTVV.